The source of this TCR beta chain is a study of T cells in Graves' hyperthyroidism and ophthalmopathy. RNA transcripts were the template for amplifying TCR beta CDR3 regions. The TCR CDR3 first-round RT-PCR relied on the HTBI primer set. MiXCR was run by TCRdb on the multiplex PCR reads, yielding one entry per CDR3 protein. The data show 400,000 to 500,000 distinct CDR3 sequences, with over 13% seen just once and less than 20% held by the top ten. This clonotype was found many times. Its antigen is unknown. Findings and caveats of the study: Ophthalmopathy stood apart from stable hyperthyroidism in a 13 V-J model.

On the basis of clinical symptoms, serum thyroxine and TRAb, thyroid ultrasound and orbital computed tomography, diagnoses were made. An approximately 10 ml volume of fresh peripheral blood provided the PBMCs. This TCR came from a woman in her late teens or twenties with Graves' hyperthyroidism. Material: blood.

The CDR3 sequence is CASRRQGFETQYF. The CDR3 nucleotides read TGTGCCAGCAGAAGACAGGGGTTTGAGACCCAGTACTTC. The gene calls are TRBV6-1 and TRBJ2-5; TRBD1 matches at 8 bases. Germline CDR1 MNHNS, CDR2 SASEGT. Trimming cost V 6 bases and J 5 bases; bases outside gene matches: 5. The CDR3 loop spans 13 amino acids.